This T cell receptor (beta chain) was sequenced during a study of T cells in Graves' hyperthyroidism and ophthalmopathy. General observations from the study: A model of 13 V-J features distinguished ophthalmopathy from stable hyperthyroidism.

Diagnoses were made from clinical symptoms, serum measures (thyroxine and TRAb), thyroid ultrasound and orbital computed tomography. The sample holds a few counts of this clonotype. Its antigen is undetermined. V lost 7 bases and J 2 bases, leaving 17 bases between the germline ends. Germline V gene sequence: CDR1 SGHRS, CDR2 YFSETQ. The CDR3 length is 15 residues. Authors of the study amplified TCR beta CDR3 regions from RNA transcripts. The HTBI set primed first-round TCR CDR3 RT-PCR. One entry per CDR3 protein results from TCRdb running MiXCR on the multiplex PCR reads. The sample has about 770,000 distinct CDR3 sequences, 15% to 20% seen once.

The chain uses TRBV5-1 and TRBJ2-3; no firm D call. The TCR was taken from a woman in her 50s with Graves' hyperthyroidism that later progressed to Graves' ophthalmopathy. Sequencing was performed on blood. The CDR3 DNA follows: TGCGCCAGCCGCCCTAGTGTGCTTTCCACAGATACGCAGTATTTT. Translation gives CASRPSVLSTDTQYF.